The clone carrying this TCR beta chain was picked up many times. CDR1 SGHRS and CDR2 YFSETQ come from the germline V gene. Trimming stripped 3 bases from V and 8 bases from J, with 21 bases between. This CDR3 has 16 residues. Each patient went into thyroid surgery without having received any treatment. The sample comes from a study of metastatic and nonmetastatic thyroid tumors. Source study methods: The study took CDR3 differences across clinicopathological groups and made a distant-metastasis classifier for papillary thyroid cancer from them. TCRdb reanalyzed the PCR reads with MiXCR. The V and J calls shown here were made by TCRdb, not taken from the authors' results. The sample shows around 30,000 clones, approximately 15% of them seen only once.

The sequence derives from a male donor with papillary thyroid cancer or a benign thyroid nodule (not recorded which). Some clones in this sample may be carry-over from other donors' samples. Sequences were obtained from blood. This rearrangement joins TRBV5-1 to TRBJ2-1; TRBD1 might be the D (5 bases). The chain's CDR3 is CASSSLLGQPGHEQFF. The CDR3 coding sequence is TGCGCCAGCAGCTCGCTCCTCGGGCAGCCAGGGCATGAGCAGTTCTTC.